The T cell receptor beta chain under discussion was sequenced for a study of T-cell reconstitution after alpha-beta-depleted transplantation in children. Preparation of the TCRbeta library was carried out with unique molecular identifiers. TCRdb re-derived calls from the PCR reads in MiXCR, one entry per CDR3 protein. The profile covers just over 950,000 distinct CDR3 sequences, with around 30% appearing a single time and about 28% taken by the ten largest. This CDR3 spans 16 amino acids. Trimming shortened V by 4 bases and J by 0 bases, and 16 bases separated the two germline ends. Germline CDR1 KGHSY, CDR2 FQNENV. Comments on this clonotype: This may stem from a read error, because a much larger clone lies one nucleotide away.

The receptor was derived from a boy under two years old who had a stem cell transplant for SCID, so the T cells may come from the graft donor. This rearrangement joins TRBV16 to TRBJ2-7, with TRBD2 as a possible D gene (7 bases). Sequenced here: PBMCs, mostly from graft donor cells, sampled 360 days after TCRalphabeta/CD19-depleted stem cell transplant. The CDR3 nucleotides read TGTGCCAGCAGCCCAATGGGGGGGGGCCTCTCCTACGAGCAGTACTTC. Its translation: CASSPMGGGLSYEQYF. The full variable domain, rest sourced from reference TRBV16 and TRBJ2-7, is GEEVAQTPKHLVRGEGQKAKLYCAPIKGHSYVFWYQQVLKNEFKFLISFQNENVFDETGMPKERFSAKCLPNSPCSLEIQATKLEDSAVYFCASSPMGGGLSYEQYFGPGTRLTVT.